This passage covers 17 T cell receptor beta chains from one sample sequenced in a study of CD8+CD57+ T cells in acquired aplastic anemia (dated by TCRdb to between 2018 and 2020). Sequencing took place on an Illumina HiSeq 2000. Profiling of TCR beta VDJ combinations and CDR3 sequences used genomic DNA as the template. TCRdb reanalyzed the raw reads on its own, using fastp at Q25 for trimming and MiXCR for clone calling, and kept in-frame beta chains. Identical CDR3 protein sequences are pooled into one entry, listed with their most common genes and DNA. This sample lists 150,000 to 200,000 distinct CDR3 sequences; over 60% were detected once. More than 45% of the sample comes from the top ten. Sequencing input: sorted CD4+, CD8+, or CD8+CD57+ T cells (not recorded which) from PBMCs. The source of these receptors is a human donor with severe aplastic anemia or a healthy control (not recorded which).

This clonotype was seen a few times. The rearrangement uses TRBV20-1 and TRBJ1-2; unclear D gene. This CDR3 has 15 residues. Trimming stripped 0 bases from V and 4 bases from J, with 15 bases between. Germline CDR1 DFQATT, CDR2 SNEGSKA (reference sequence). The CDR3 DNA sequence: TGCAGTGCTAGAGAGATGCAGGATCGAAGCTATGGCTACACCTTC. It encodes CSAREMQDRSYGYTF.

In its sample, this clonotype was seen a few times. The rearrangement joins TRBV9 to TRBJ2-7; D gene ambiguous. The CDR3 has 13 residues. V lost 0 bases and J 6 bases, leaving 10 bases between the germline ends. Germline V gene lookup returns CDR1 SGDLS and CDR2 YYNGEE. DNA of the CDR3: TGTGCCAGCAGCGTAGCGGGTGTAGCCGAGCAGTACTTC. Translating gives CASSVAGVAEQYF.

This chain links TRBV5-1 with TRBJ1-1; 7 nucleotides agree with TRBD1. Germline values: CDR1 SGHRS, CDR2 YFSETQ. The J segment lost 1 base and the V segment lost 3 bases, leaving 6 bases of the junction unmatched. The CDR3 loop spans 15 amino acids. The CDR3 DNA is TGCGCCAGCAGCTGGGGTGACAGGGAGAACACTGAAGCTTTCTTT. It yields the protein CASSWGDRENTEAFF.

The rearrangement uses TRBV19 and TRBJ1-6; perhaps TRBD1 as D (5 bases). V was pared by 3 bases and J by 4 bases, with 16 bases between. The germline V gene encodes CDR1 LNHDA and CDR2 SQIVND (reference sequence). The CDR3 is made up of 17 amino acids. Written as DNA, the CDR3 is TGTGCCAGTAGTATGGGCCGGGGCAGAACTTATAATTCACCCCTCCACTTT. This translates into CASSMGRGRTYNSPLHF.

This clonotype was counted many times. The chain links TRBV6-1 to TRBJ2-7, with a possible D match to TRBD1 (5 bases). The CDR3 is made up of 13 amino acids. V gave up 3 bases and J gave up 6 bases, with 12 bases separating them. In germline, CDR1 is MNHNS, CDR2 SASEGT. The CDR3 here is CASSDSDSSEQYF. CDR3 sequence (DNA): TGTGCCAGCAGTGACAGTGACAGTTCCGAGCAGTACTTC.

Ten or more counts support this clonotype. The chain employs TRBV7-2 and TRBJ2-7, with unresolved D. The CDR3 is 11 residues long. Germline-derived CDR1 and CDR2 are SGHTA and FQGNSA. Trimming removed 4 bases from V and 4 bases from J, with 5 bases in between. In DNA, the CDR3 is TGTGCCAGCAGCTCGATTTACGAGCAGTACTTC. It specifies CASSSIYEQYF.

The V gene is TRBV7-8, the J gene TRBJ2-7, with 13 positions matching TRBD2. The CDR3 has 14 residues. V lost 6 bases to trimming and J lost 12 bases; unmatched junction nucleotides: 11. The germline gives CDR1 SGHVS, CDR2 FQNEAQ. CDR3 region: CASRDTSGRAQLYF. The CDR3 bases are TGTGCCAGCAGAGACACTAGCGGGAGGGCTCAGTTGTACTTC.

This clonotype was detected once. The CDR3 is CSVCRGDSYEQYF. CDR3 in DNA: TGCAGCGTTTGCCGCGGGGACTCTTACGAGCAGTACTTC. V and J are TRBV29-1 and TRBJ2-7; possibly TRBD2 for D (6 bases). CDR3 length equals 13 residues. Germline CDR1 is SQVTM and CDR2 is ANQGSEA. The V gene lost 5 bases and the J gene lost 4 bases, with 15 bases spanning the gap.

On this clonotype itself: Relative to the germline gene, one junction end is altered; a read error may explain this. The chain combines TRBV6-1 with TRBJ2-7; no definite D call. The CDR3 runs to 14 residues. The germline gives CDR1 MNHNS, CDR2 SASEGT. The CDR3 coding sequence is TGTGCCACCAGTGATTTCGGACCACTTCCGGAGCAGTACTTC. Its protein product is CATSDFGPLPEQYF.

This clonotype was observed many times. V and J are TRBV5-5 and TRBJ1-1, with D uncertain. Per the germline V gene, CDR1 is SGHKS and CDR2 is YYEKEE (reference sequence). CDR3 length equals 13 residues. The V end lost 1 base, the J end lost 5 bases, and 9 bases lay between the germline ends. This CDR3 is CASSLQRRTEAFF. In DNA form, the CDR3 reads TGTGCCAGCAGCTTGCAGCGGCGGACTGAAGCTTTCTTT.

This clonotype was recorded at least ten times. CDR3 coding DNA: TGTGCCAGCAGTGGGACTAGCGGGGCTACACTTGGGACCCAGTACTTC. Its translation: CASSGTSGATLGTQYF. The chain uses TRBV2 and TRBJ2-5; 12 positions match TRBD2. The ends lost 4 bases at V and 7 bases at J; junction bases unmatched: 10. The germline V gene encodes CDR1 SNHLY and CDR2 FYNNEI. This CDR3 spans 16 amino acids.

The chain links TRBV7-2 to TRBJ2-7; perhaps TRBD1 as D (6 bases). The CDR3 loop spans 13 amino acids. The germline gives CDR1 SGHTA, CDR2 FQGNSA. Deletions cut 3 bases from V and 5 bases from J, with 11 bases between. This chain's CDR3 is CASSFTGYDEQYF. The CDR3 nucleotides read TGTGCCAGCAGCTTTACAGGGTACGACGAGCAGTACTTC. Together with reference TRBV7-2 and TRBJ2-7, the CDR3 gives the full variable domain: GAGVSQSPSNKVTEKGKDVELRCDPISGHTALYWYRQSLGQGLEFLIYFQGNSAPDKSGLPSDRFSAERTGGSVSTLTIQRTQQEDSAVYLCASSFTGYDEQYFGPGTRLTVT.

This clonotype has a count of ten or more. The rearrangement uses TRBV16 and TRBJ2-2; D is perhaps TRBD2 (5 bases). Trimming pared 2 bases from V and 7 bases from J, leaving 8 bases between. Per the germline V gene, CDR1 is KGHSY and CDR2 is FQNENV. The CDR3 covers 13 residues. In DNA, the CDR3 is TGTGCCAGCAGCCAAAGCGGTTACGGGGAGCTGTTTTTT. Its translation: CASSQSGYGELFF.

V and J are TRBV19 and TRBJ2-7; no reliable D call. Per germline, CDR1 LNHDA and CDR2 SQIVND (reference sequence). The ends were cut back, 3 bases at V and 2 bases at J, with 8 bases in the middle. This CDR3 contains 13 residues. The DNA of the CDR3 is TGTGCCAGTAGTATCTCCAAAGCCTACGAGCAGTACTTC. Amino acid sequence: CASSISKAYEQYF.

The chain joins TRBV10-3 to TRBJ1-5; TRBD1 matches 8 bases. The length of the CDR3 is 13 residues. V was pared by 6 bases and J by 4 bases, with 2 bases of the junction left unmatched. Germline assignment: CDR1 ENHRY and CDR2 SYGVKD. The CDR3 region has the DNA TGTGCCATCAGGGACAGGGATAATCAGCCCCAGCATTTT. Translating it yields CAIRDRDNQPQHF.

This clonotype came up once. The rearrangement joins TRBV5-1 to TRBJ2-7, with TRBD1 identical over 8 bases. The CDR3 has 14 amino acids. The ends lost 4 bases at V and 6 bases at J; junction bases unmatched: 9. The germline CDR1 and CDR2 sequences are SGHRS and YFSETQ. CDR3 sequence reads: CASSLSGQGFEQYF. The CDR3 nucleotides read TGCGCCAGCAGCCTCTCCGGACAGGGATTCGAGCAGTACTTC.

This clonotype appeared many times. The chain has TRBV7-9 and TRBJ1-2; 9 bases map to TRBD1. Germline V CDR1 and CDR2: SEHNR, FQNEAQ (reference sequence). This CDR3 comprises 13 residues. V shed 4 bases and J 8 bases; nucleotides not matched to a gene: 5. The CDR3 DNA sequence: TGTGCCAGCAGCTCGGGACAGGGCGGGGGCTACACCTTC. It codes for CASSSGQGGGYTF.